This T cell receptor (beta chain) was identified during a study of response to subunit inactivated influenza vaccine. The study, taken as a whole, reports: With each seasonal influenza vaccination, the authors suggested, few new T cells are recruited.

TCRdb processed the RT-PCR reads anew with MiXCR; each CDR3 protein has one entry. Altogether hundreds of thousands of distinct CDR3 sequences are present, around 25% being singletons, with the ten largest covering around 2%. Points on this clonotype: Antigen specificity is unknown.

CDR1 is MNHEY, CDR2 SMNVEV, per germline (reference sequence). The V and J ends lost 3 bases and 2 bases, in that order; junction bases with no gene match: 9. This CDR3 has 16 residues. The chain couples TRBV27 to TRBJ2-5; 7 positions match TRBD1. Sequencing used CD4+ T cells sorted from PBMCs, obtained approximately 5 days after vaccination. This TCR was recovered from a man aged 50-59 years who received an inactivated influenza vaccine. CDR3 nucleotide sequence: TGTGCCAGCAGTTTTAGAGAGGGGGCATTGCAAGAGACCCAGTACTTC. Protein product: CASSFREGALQETQYF.